The T cell receptor beta chain under discussion was sequenced for a study of T-cell memory formation after mild COVID-19. TCRdb redid the calling of the 5' RACE reads with MiXCR, one entry per CDR3 protein. The sample lists just over 300,000 distinct CDR3 sequences; just under 20% were seen once. This clonotype was observed a handful of times. The CDR3 extends over 14 amino acids. Germline assignment: CDR1 MNHEY and CDR2 SVGAGI. V gave up 0 bases and J gave up 6 bases, with 11 bases separating them. This clonotype was sampled from a man aged 18-30 years who had mild COVID-19 (a few samples of this study predate the infection). Cell type and time point are not known. The V and J genes are TRBV6-5 and TRBJ1-1; D gene ambiguous. Sequencing was carried out using PBMCs or a T cell subset sorted from them (not recorded which). The CDR3 spells CASSYSFGASEAFF. Written as DNA, the CDR3 is TGTGCCAGCAGTTACTCGTTTGGAGCCTCTGAAGCTTTCTTT.